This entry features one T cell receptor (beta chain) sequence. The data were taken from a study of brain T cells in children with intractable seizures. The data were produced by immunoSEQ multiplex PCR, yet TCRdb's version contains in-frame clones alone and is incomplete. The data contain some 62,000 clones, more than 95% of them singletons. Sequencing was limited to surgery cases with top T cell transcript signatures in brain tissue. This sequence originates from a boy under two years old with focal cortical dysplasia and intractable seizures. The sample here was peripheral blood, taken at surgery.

The CDR3 nucleotides are TGTGCCAGCAGCGTCAGACAGGGGGCGCAGTTCGGCGAGCAGTACTTC. As protein: CASSVRQGAQFGEQYF. The chain carries TRBV9 and TRBJ2-7, with 10 nucleotides matching TRBD1. V gave up 2 bases and J gave up 6 bases; unmatched junction bases: 11. CDR3 length: 16 amino acids. In germline, CDR1 is SGDLS, CDR2 YYNGEE.